The 7 T cell receptor beta chains listed next were all sequenced from one sample in a study of blood T cells in healthy people across ages. Primed by a sample-barcoded 5' primer and a J-beta primer mix, a second PCR proceeded for about 6 to 11 cycles. TCRdb used MiXCR to reprocess the 5' RACE reads, holding one entry per CDR3 protein. The sample includes about 560,000 distinct CDR3 sequences, roughly a quarter seen only once; the top ten take approximately 4%. This sample also appeared in a second study, on T cells of mothers and their children.

Sequencing input: blood. The source of these receptors is a boy aged 2 to 9 in good health.

The chain uses TRBV7-2 and TRBJ1-4, with a tentative D call TRBD1 (6 bases). V dropped 6 bases and J dropped 5 bases, with 16 bases sitting between them. In germline, CDR1 is SGHTA, CDR2 FQGNSA. This CDR3 region has 15 residues. The CDR3 loop reads CASSHDRRGNEKLFF. The DNA for the CDR3 is TGTGCCAGCAGTCATGACAGAAGGGGGAATGAAAAACTGTTTTTT.

The gene calls are TRBV19 and TRBJ2-5; 8 nucleotides match TRBD2. The CDR3 length is 16 residues. Trimming cost V 6 bases and J 1 base; bases outside gene matches: 10. In germline, CDR1 is LNHDA, CDR2 SQIVND (reference sequence). CDR3 coding DNA: TGTGCCAGTAGCTTGTCAGCGGGGGCCCTCCAAGAGACCCAGTACTTC. Residues: CASSLSAGALQETQYF.

The chain uses TRBV2 and TRBJ2-1, with 13 bases that match TRBD2. Germline V gives CDR1 SNHLY, CDR2 FYNNEI. V lost 4 bases, J lost 6 bases, and 9 bases stayed unmatched. CDR3 length: 17 amino acids. This chain's CDR3 is CASSAPSGTSGTNEQFF. The CDR3 coding sequence is TGTGCCAGCAGTGCACCTTCCGGGACTAGCGGGACCAATGAGCAGTTCTTC.

About this clonotype itself: Because the CDR3 is missing its conserved closing phenylalanine or tryptophan, this is likely a read error. It is unclear where the CDR3 begins or ends on the DNA, so no DNA is shown, and the CDR3 is as TCRdb lists it. This chain uses TRBV18 with TRBJ2-6; the table's D call TRBD2 went unverified against the DNA. Germline assignment: CDR1 KGHSH and CDR2 LQKENI. The CDR3 is 10 residues long, ends included. The CDR3 sequence: CASSPQRELV.

This clonotype came up a few times. Germline and junction disagree at one end, which may indicate a read error. The gene calls are TRBV6-4 and TRBJ1-5, with D unclear. Germline V gene lookup returns CDR1 MRHNA and CDR2 SNTAGT. The CDR3 has 13 amino acids. The CDR3 DNA sequence: TGTGCCGGCAGTGCCGGGGTAGGACAGCCCCAGCATTTT. It is translated as CAGSAGVGQPQHF.

The table lists this clonotype with a few counts. This sequence joins TRBV20-1 and TRBJ1-2; TRBD1 agrees at 8 bases. This CDR3 is 15 amino acids long. Losses at the gene ends were 3 bases for V and 4 bases for J; bases not matched to a gene: 10. The V gene's germline CDR1 is DFQATT and CDR2 SNEGSKA (reference sequence). The CDR3 loop is CSASVGDRRVYGYTF. CDR3 DNA sequence: TGCAGTGCTAGCGTGGGGGACAGGAGGGTCTATGGCTACACCTTC.

The table lists this clonotype with a few counts. The chain combines TRBV7-2 with TRBJ2-7; no clear D. Germline CDR1 SGHTA, CDR2 FQGNSA. V was pared by 2 bases and J by 5 bases, with 10 bases between. The CDR3 has 13 residues. The DNA of the CDR3 is TGTGCCAGCAGCTTAAGGGTGGAGCACGAGCAGTACTTC. Translation: CASSLRVEHEQYF.